The TCR beta chain described here comes from a study of blood T cells in healthy people across ages (dated by TCRdb to the mid-2010s). Regarding the study in general: In model experiments, template switching captured roughly one uniquely barcoded TCR beta cDNA molecule for every two T cells. To avoid experimental bias, donors of different ages were randomly spread across the sequencing lanes. Using deep sequencing normalized with unique cDNA molecular identifiers, the study measured how TCR beta repertoire diversity changes with age. Donors were grouped into four age groups: young (average about 15 years), middle-aged (around 39), aged (62) and long-lived (just over 80). Two additional independent replicas of 1 million unique cDNA reads from the same blood draw were analyzed for two donors (one aged 18 to 30 and one aged 80 or older).

This clonotype has only one observation. The specificity of this receptor is unknown. No base quality information exists; no much larger clone differs at one position. Systemically healthy Caucasian individuals from Russia, over 30 in total and aged about 6 to 95 years, were included as donors. Each donor gave about 9.2 milliliters of peripheral blood, drawn into EDTA-treated Vacutainer tubes. Ficoll-Paque density-gradient centrifugation was used to isolate PBMCs, with at least 7 million per sample. Trizol reagent was used to extract total RNA from the PBMCs, yielding at least 6 micrograms per sample. Naive CD45RAhigh/CD27high T cell percentages were measured by flow cytometry on a PBMC aliquot from every donor. As encoded in the germline V gene, CDR1 is LGHNA while CDR2 is YNFKEQ. Between the V and J ends, shortened by 4 bases and 0 bases respectively, the junction contains 14 bases. The CDR3 spans 16 residues, from the cysteine through the phenylalanine. Only the CDR3 region is kept as DNA, spanning 48 bases read in frame from base 1.

Overall results and qualifications from the work: Compared with the aged group, more naive CD4+ T cells, fewer expanded clones and increased TCR diversity were shown by the long-lived group, suggesting age selection. The CMV infection status of donors was not known, potentially confounding age-related changes in expanded clonotypes. The percentage of naive T cells measured by flow cytometry correlated strongly with observed TCR beta diversity. Total diversity estimates from one million sequenced T cells were considered lower bounds and underestimates. As age increased, observed TCR beta diversity per million T cells dropped in a roughly linear way, and a significant reduction was already evident by age roughly 40. Because profiling used bulk unsorted PBMCs, naive and antigen-experienced compartments could not be compared conclusively.

The method was 5' RACE. Sequenced using an Illumina HiSeq 2500. A second roughly 6 to 12 cycle PCR used a sample-barcoded 5' primer and a J-beta primer mix. A template-switch 5' adaptor carrying 12 random nucleotides introduced a unique molecular identifier onto each TCR beta cDNA molecule. Each sample yielded at least 3 million CDR3-containing paired-end reads. First-strand cDNA synthesis was performed from all RNA using the Mint cDNA synthesis kit, with priming by a TRBC-specific oligonucleotide. Following uracil-DNA glycosylase treatment, all cDNA underwent a first 18-cycle PCR with the universal primers M1SS and BC2_uni_R. Per the source publication's procedure: Each sample was normalized by randomly selecting 1 million high-quality reads, each carrying a distinct molecular identifier. Reads sharing molecular identifiers were discarded rather than binned into consensus sequences. MiTCR, with a Q25 quality threshold and the strictest error-elimination algorithm, was used for CDR3 identification, clonotype clustering and error correction. A nonparametric unseen species model with Euler transformation was used to estimate a lower bound on total TCR beta diversity. TCRdb handled the public reads itself, with Q25 trimming in fastp and clone calling in MiXCR, and kept productive beta chains. Entries are consolidated by CDR3 protein sequence, retaining the most common genes and DNA. The V and J calls were determined by TCRdb, not by the authors. In this sample the table shows 1.5 million to 2 million distinct CDR3 sequences, 49% of which occur a single time. Less than 2.5% of the sample belongs to the ten largest clones.

The TCR comes from a woman in her 40s in good health. Recombination joined TRBV4-2 with TRBJ2-3; the D call is possibly TRBD1 or TRBD2, each sharing 5 bases. The sample comprised blood. The bases are TGTGCCAGCAGCCTAGGACGGGACGGAAGCACAGATACGCAGTATTTT. This yields the protein CASSLGRDGSTDTQYF.